The rows below give T cell receptor beta chains drawn from one sample of a study of PD-L1 blockade in urothelial cancer. Sequenced by immunoSEQ multiplex PCR; TCRdb stores in-frame clones only, minus some. The sample has roughly 45,000 clones, approximately 80% seen once. The sample in question was PBMCs, obtained around atezolizumab (anti-PD-L1) treatment. Every receptor here comes from a man between 60 and 75 years old with urothelial cancer. CDR3s include the opening cysteine and the closing phenylalanine or tryptophan. A D gene is named only where the DNA matches it firmly. Expanded clones get a size class; other rows say once, few or many, or leave the size out.

abundance,d_gene,j_gene,v_gene,CDR3nt,CDR3aa
once,NA,TRBJ1-2,TRBV5-4,TGTGCCAGCAGCCCGGGTCTCGAGGGACTGTATGGCTACACCTTC,CASSPGLEGLYGYTF
NA,TRBD1,TRBJ1-1,TRBV7-9,TGTGCCAGCAGGGAAAAGACAGGGGTCGCTGAAGCTTTCTTT,CASREKTGVAEAFF
few,NA,TRBJ1-1,TRBV30,TGTGCCTGGTCATCAGGGTTGGGCACTGAAGCTTTCTTT,CAWSSGLGTEAFF
few,TRBD1,TRBJ2-4,TRBV6-1,TGTGCCAGCAGTGTGGACAGGGGGCGAGACATTCAGTACTTC,CASSVDRGRDIQYF
few,NA,TRBJ1-6,TRBV6-5,TGTGCCAGCAGTTACGCCAGGGGAAATTCACCCCTCCACTTT,CASSYARGNSPLHF
NA,NA,TRBJ1-5,TRBV28,TGTGCCAGCAGGCGAAATCAGCCCCAGCATTTT,CASRRNQPQHF
NA,TRBD2,TRBJ2-1,TRBV4-1,TGCGCCAGCAGCCAACTCGGGACTAGCGGGAGCCAATCCTACAATGAGCAGTTCTTC,CASSQLGTSGSQSYNEQFF
NA,NA,TRBJ1-5,TRBV7-2,TGTGCCAGCAGCTTAGATGCGGGAGGCAATCAGCCCCAGCATTTT,CASSLDAGGNQPQHF
few,NA,TRBJ1-4,TRBV29-1,TGCAGCGTTGAGCGTCAAGGAGTTGAAAAACTGTTTTTT,CSVERQGVEKLFF
NA,TRBD1,TRBJ1-1,TRBV25-1,TGTGCCAGCAGCCTAGGGGGCTTGAACACTGAAGCTTTCTTT,CASSLGGLNTEAFF
once,NA,TRBJ2-5,TRBV7-8,TGTGCCAGCAGCGCTCCTTTCCAGGGCCAGTACTTC,CASSAPFQGQYF
once,TRBD1,TRBJ2-1,TRBV5-1,TGCGCCAGCAGCCCACGGCAGGGGGAATACAATGAGCAGTTCTTC,CASSPRQGEYNEQFF
NA,NA,TRBJ2-7,TRBV18,TGTGCCAGCTCACCACTTTCCGGGGGGACAGGAGACGAGCAGTACTTC,CASSPLSGGTGDEQYF
NA,NA,TRBJ2-1,TRBV14,TGTGCCAGCAGCCAAGAGCTAAGGAGGGAGCCGTTCTTC,CASSQELRREPFF
NA,TRBD1,TRBJ2-7,TRBV28,TGTGCCAGCAGTCAAACAGGGGGCGCCCGCTACGAGCAGTACTTC,CASSQTGGARYEQYF
NA,TRBD2,TRBJ2-2,TRBV5-1,TGCGCCAGCAGCACGGGACTAGCGGGAGTAAGTGGGGAGCTGTTTTTT,CASSTGLAGVSGELFF